This T cell receptor (beta chain) came from a study of identical twins. This CDR3 is 12 amino acids long. From germline, CDR1 is DFQATT and CDR2 SNEGSKA (reference sequence). The ends were cut back, 5 bases at V and 4 bases at J, with 10 bases in the middle. Findings and limits, study-wide: Low generation probability was overrepresented in out-of-frame alpha sequences shared by twins.

Everyone who donated was a healthy Caucasian. This clonotype was picked up a small number of times. The antigen remains unidentified. TCRdb reanalysed the 5' RACE reads using MiXCR and keeps one entry per CDR3 protein. The sample lists some 710,000 distinct CDR3 sequences; roughly 6% were seen once. The chain joins TRBV20-1 to TRBJ2-3; unclear D gene. Sequencing used naive T cells sorted from blood. The clonotype comes from a man in his late teens or twenties in good health. The CDR3 coding sequence is TGCAGTGCTCCCAGACCCTCAGATACGCAGTATTTT. It yields the protein CSAPRPSDTQYF.